The T cell receptor (beta chain) under discussion was sequenced for a study of T cell responses to AZD1222 COVID-19 vaccine. The overall study: Pooling was applied to second doses at about 4 or about 12 weeks. Findings and caveats of the study: The number of AZD1222 recipients seropositive at baseline was only 6 or 7. Once two AZD1222 doses were given, Spike-specific TCR breadth and depth went up. Clonal diversity was possibly underestimated, and white British individuals and females predominated among donors.

This CDR3 region has 14 residues. Germline loops: CDR1 GTSNPN, CDR2 SVGIG (reference sequence). With V trimmed by 2 bases and J by 6 bases, 7 bases remained unmatched. This table comes from immunoSEQ multiplex PCR, and its TCRdb copy is limited to in-frame clones, with some not included. Here the sample spans 55,000 to 90,000 clones, 65% to 90% being singletons. The table lists this clone with a count of one. Antigen unknown. The TCR sequence derives from an adult in good health. The sequencing used peripheral blood, collected on day 0 of AZD1222 vaccination. The chain carries TRBV30 and TRBJ2-1; 7 positions agree with TRBD2. The CDR3 bases are TGTGCCTGGAGTTCACTCGGGGGGAGCAATGAGCAGTTCTTC. It encodes CAWSSLGGSNEQFF. The full variable domain, in which reference TRBV30 and TRBJ2-1 provide the parts outside the CDR3, is SQTIHQWPATLVQPVGSPLSLECTVEGTSNPNLYWYRQAAGRGLQLLFYSVGIGQISSEVPQNLSASRPQDRQFILSSKKLLLSDSGFYLCAWSSLGGSNEQFFGPGTRLTVL.